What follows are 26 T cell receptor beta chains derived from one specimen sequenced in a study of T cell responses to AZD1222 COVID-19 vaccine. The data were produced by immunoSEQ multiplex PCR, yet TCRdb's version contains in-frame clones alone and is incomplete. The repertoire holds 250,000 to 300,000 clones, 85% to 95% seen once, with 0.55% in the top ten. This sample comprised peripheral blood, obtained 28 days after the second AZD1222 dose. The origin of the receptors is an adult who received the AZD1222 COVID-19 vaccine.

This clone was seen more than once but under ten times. In DNA, the CDR3 is TGCGCCAGCAGCTCATGGTGGGGGGCCGAGACCCAGTACTTC. Translating it yields CASSSWWGAETQYF. The V and J genes are TRBV5-1 and TRBJ2-5; D is tentatively TRBD1 or TRBD2 (6 bases each). CDR3 length equals 14 residues. V was clipped by 3 bases and J by 5 bases, with 14 bases between them. Germline V gene data show CDR1 as SGHRS and CDR2 as YFSETQ.

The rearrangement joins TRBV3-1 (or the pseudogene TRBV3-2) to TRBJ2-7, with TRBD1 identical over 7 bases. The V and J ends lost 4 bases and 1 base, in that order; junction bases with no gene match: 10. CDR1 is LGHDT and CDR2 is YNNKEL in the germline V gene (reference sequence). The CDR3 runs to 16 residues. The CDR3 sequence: CASSPISETGSYEQYF. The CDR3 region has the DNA TGTGCCAGCAGCCCTATATCTGAGACAGGGTCCTACGAGCAGTACTTC.

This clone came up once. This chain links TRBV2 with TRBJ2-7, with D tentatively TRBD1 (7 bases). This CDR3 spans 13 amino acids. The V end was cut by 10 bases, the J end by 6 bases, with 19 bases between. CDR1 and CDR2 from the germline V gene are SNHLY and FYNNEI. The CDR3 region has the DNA TGTGCCACCGCGGGACAGACCGTGGGCGAGCAGTACTTC. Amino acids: CATAGQTVGEQYF.

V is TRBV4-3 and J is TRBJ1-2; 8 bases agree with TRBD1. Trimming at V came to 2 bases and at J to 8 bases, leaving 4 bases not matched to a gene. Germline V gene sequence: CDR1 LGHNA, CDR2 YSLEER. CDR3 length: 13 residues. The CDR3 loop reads CASSQFQGAGYTF. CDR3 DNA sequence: TGCGCCAGCAGCCAATTCCAGGGGGCGGGCTACACCTTC.

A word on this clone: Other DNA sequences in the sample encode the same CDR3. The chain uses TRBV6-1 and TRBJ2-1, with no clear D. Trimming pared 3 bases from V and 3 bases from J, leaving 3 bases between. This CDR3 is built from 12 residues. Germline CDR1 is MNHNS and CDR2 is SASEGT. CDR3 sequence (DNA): TGTGCCAGCAGTGAGCTCTACAATGAGCAGTTCTTC. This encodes CASSELYNEQFF.

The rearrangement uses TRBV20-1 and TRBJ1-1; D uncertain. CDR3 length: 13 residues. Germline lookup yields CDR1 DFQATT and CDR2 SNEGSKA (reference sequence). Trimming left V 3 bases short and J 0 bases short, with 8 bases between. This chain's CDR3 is CSASVGVNTEAFF. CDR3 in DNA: TGCAGTGCTAGTGTCGGAGTGAACACTGAAGCTTTCTTT.

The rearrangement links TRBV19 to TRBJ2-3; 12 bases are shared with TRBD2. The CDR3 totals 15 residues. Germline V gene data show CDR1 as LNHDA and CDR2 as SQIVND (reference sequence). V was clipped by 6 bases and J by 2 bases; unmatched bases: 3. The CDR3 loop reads CASRRTSGITDTQYF. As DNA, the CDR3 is TGTGCCAGTAGGCGGACTAGCGGGATCACAGATACGCAGTATTTT.

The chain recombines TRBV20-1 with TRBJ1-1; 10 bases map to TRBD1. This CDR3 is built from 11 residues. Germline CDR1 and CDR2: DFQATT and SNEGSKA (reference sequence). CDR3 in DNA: TGCAGGGGGACAGGGGAAACTGAAGCTTTCTTT. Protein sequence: CRGTGETEAFF.

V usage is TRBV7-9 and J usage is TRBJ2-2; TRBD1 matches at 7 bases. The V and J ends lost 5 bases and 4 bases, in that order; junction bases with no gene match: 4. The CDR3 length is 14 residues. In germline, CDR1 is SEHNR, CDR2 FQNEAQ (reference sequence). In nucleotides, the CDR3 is TGTGCCAGCAGCCCCGGGACAGTCACCGGGGAGCTGTTTTTT. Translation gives CASSPGTVTGELFF.

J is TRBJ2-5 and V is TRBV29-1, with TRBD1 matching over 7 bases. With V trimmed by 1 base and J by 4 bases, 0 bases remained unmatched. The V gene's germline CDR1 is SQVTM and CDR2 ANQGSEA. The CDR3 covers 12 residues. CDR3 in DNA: TGCAGCGTTGAAGCAGGGGGAGAGACCCAGTACTTC. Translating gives CSVEAGGETQYF. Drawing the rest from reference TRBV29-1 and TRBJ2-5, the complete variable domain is SAVISQKPSRDICQRGTSLTIQCQVDSQVTMMFWYRQQPGQSLTLIATANQGSEATYESGFVIDKFPISRPNLTFSTLTVSNMSPEDSSIYLCSVEAGGETQYFGPGTRLLVL.

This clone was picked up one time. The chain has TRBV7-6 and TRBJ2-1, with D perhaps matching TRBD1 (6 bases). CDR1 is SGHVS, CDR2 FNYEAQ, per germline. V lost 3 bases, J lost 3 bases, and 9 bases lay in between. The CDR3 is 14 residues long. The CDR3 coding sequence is TGTGCCAGCAGCTTCTCGGACAGCTACAATGAGCAGTTCTTC. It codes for CASSFSDSYNEQFF.

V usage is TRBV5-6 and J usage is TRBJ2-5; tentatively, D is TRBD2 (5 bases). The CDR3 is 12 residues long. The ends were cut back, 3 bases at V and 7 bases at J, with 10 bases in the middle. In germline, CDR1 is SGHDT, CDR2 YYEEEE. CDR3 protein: CASSSTDLTQYF. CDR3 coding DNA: TGTGCCAGCAGCTCCACGGACTTGACCCAGTACTTC.

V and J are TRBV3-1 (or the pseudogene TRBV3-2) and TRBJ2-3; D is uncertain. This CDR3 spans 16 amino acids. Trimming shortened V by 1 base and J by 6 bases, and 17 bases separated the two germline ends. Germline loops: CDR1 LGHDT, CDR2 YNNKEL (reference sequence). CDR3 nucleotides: TGTGCCAGCAGCCAAGTGAGACAACTTAGCTTGGATACGCAGTATTTT. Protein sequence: CASSQVRQLSLDTQYF.

CDR3 protein: CASSYWGWGLDEQYF. CDR3 bases: TGTGCCAGCAGTTACTGGGGATGGGGTCTCGACGAGCAGTACTTC. The chain combines TRBV6-5 with TRBJ2-7; no firm D call. CDR1 is MNHEY and CDR2 is SVGAGI in the germline V gene. The CDR3 has 15 residues. V dropped 1 base and J dropped 5 bases, with 15 bases sitting between them.

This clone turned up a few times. CDR3 nucleotide sequence: TGCGCCAGCAGCCCCGCGGCGGATTTTGGGACTGAAGCTTTCTTT. Its protein is CASSPAADFGTEAFF. The chain combines TRBV5-1 with TRBJ1-1; no clear D gene. Germline CDR1 reads SGHRS; CDR2 reads YFSETQ. V shed 4 bases and J shed 5 bases, with 18 bases lying between them. The CDR3 contains 15 residues.

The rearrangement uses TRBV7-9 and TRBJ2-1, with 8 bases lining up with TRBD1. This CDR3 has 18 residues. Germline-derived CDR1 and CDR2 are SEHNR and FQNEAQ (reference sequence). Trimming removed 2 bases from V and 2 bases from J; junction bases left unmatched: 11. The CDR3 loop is CASSLWLADRVTYNEQFF. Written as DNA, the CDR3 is TGTGCCAGCAGCTTATGGTTGGCGGACAGGGTGACCTACAATGAGCAGTTCTTC. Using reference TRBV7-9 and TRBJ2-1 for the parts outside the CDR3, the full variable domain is DTGVSQNPRHKITKRGQNVTFRCDPISEHNRLYWYRQTLGQGPEFLTYFQNEAQLEKSRLLSDRFSAERPKGSFSTLEIQRTEQGDSAMYLCASSLWLADRVTYNEQFFGPGTRLTVL.

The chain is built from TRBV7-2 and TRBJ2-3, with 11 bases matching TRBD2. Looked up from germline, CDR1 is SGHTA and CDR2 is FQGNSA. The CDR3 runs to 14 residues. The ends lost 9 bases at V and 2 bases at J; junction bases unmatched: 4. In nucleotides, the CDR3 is TGTGCCAGTAGACTAGCGGGACTCACAGATACGCAGTATTTT. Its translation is CASRLAGLTDTQYF. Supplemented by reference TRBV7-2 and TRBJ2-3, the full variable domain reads GAGVSQSPSNKVTEKGKDVELRCDPISGHTALYWYRQSLGQGLEFLIYFQGNSAPDKSGLPSDRFSAERTGGSVSTLTIQRTQQEDSAVYLCASRLAGLTDTQYFGPGTRLTVL.

The CDR3 DNA reads TGTGCCACCAGTGATCCTGACAACCTCTATGGCTACACCTTC. Translation gives CATSDPDNLYGYTF. The chain recombines TRBV24-1 with TRBJ1-2; unclear D gene. Trimming took 3 bases from V and 4 from J, leaving 11 bases between them. The CDR3 has 14 amino acids. Germline-derived CDR1 and CDR2 are KGHDR and SFDVKD.

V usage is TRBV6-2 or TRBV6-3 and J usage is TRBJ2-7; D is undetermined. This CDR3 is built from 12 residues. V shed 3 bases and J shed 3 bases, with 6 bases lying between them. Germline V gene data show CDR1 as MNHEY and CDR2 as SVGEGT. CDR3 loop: CASSYSNYEQYF. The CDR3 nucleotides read TGTGCCAGCAGTTATTCCAACTACGAGCAGTACTTC.

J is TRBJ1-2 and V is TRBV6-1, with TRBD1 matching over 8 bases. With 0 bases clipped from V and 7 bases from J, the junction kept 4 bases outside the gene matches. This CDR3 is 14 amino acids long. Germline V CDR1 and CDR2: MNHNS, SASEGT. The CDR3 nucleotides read TGTGCCAGCAGTGAAGCGAGACAGGGGTCTGGCTACACCTTC. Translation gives CASSEARQGSGYTF.

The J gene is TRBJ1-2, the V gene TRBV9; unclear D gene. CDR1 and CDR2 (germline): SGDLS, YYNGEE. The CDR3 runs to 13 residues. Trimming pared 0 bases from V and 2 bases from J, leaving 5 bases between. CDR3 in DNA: TGTGCCAGCAGCGTAGGGGCAAACTATGGCTACACCTTC. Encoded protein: CASSVGANYGYTF.

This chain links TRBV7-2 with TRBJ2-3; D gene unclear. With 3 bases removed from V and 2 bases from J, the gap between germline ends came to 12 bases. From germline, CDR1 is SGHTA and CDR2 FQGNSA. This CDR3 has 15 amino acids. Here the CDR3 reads CASSLQIGHTDTQYF. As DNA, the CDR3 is TGTGCCAGCAGCTTGCAGATTGGCCACACAGATACGCAGTATTTT.

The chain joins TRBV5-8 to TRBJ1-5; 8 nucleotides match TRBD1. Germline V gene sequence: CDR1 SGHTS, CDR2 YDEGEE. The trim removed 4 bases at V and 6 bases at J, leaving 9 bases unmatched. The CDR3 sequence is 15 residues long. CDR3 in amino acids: CASSPYDRGSQPQHF. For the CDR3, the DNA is TGTGCCAGCAGCCCATACGACAGGGGAAGTCAGCCCCAGCATTTT.

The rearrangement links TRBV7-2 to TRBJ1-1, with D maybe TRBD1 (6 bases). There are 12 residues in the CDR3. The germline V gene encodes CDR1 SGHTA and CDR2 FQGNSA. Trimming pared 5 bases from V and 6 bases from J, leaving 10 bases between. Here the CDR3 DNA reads TGTGCCAGCAGCCCCGGGGGGCCTGAAGCTTTCTTT. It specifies CASSPGGPEAFF.

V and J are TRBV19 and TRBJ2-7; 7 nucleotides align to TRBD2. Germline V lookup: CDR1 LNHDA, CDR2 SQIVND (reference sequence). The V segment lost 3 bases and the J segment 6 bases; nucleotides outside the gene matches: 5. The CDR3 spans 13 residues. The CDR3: CASSMVGEGEQYF. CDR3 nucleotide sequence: TGTGCCAGTAGTATGGTCGGGGAGGGCGAGCAGTACTTC.

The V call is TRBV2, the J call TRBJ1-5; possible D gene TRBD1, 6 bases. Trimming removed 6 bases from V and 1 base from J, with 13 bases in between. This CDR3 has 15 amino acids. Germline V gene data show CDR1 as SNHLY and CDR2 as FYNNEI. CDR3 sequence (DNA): TGTGCCAGCAGATGGGGGGGCCGGAGCAATCAGCCCCAGCATTTT. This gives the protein CASRWGGRSNQPQHF.